What follows are 5 T cell receptor beta chains derived from one specimen sequenced in a study of T cell responses to AZD1222 COVID-19 vaccine (dated by TCRdb to 2020 to 2023). Libraries were prepared through the immunoSEQ multiplex PCR assay. TCRdb stores this immuneACCESS table with in-frame sequences only. Part of the clones is absent; in the studies checked, under half of the shortfall reflects unresolved V genes, and no reason is known for the rest. For this sample the table gives just under 150,000 clones, of which 70% to 90% were detected only once. The ten largest clones add up to about 4.8% of the sample. What the time point label conveys for this sample: about 28 days (+/-7) after the second vaccine dose. Specimen: peripheral blood, collected 28 days after the second AZD1222 dose. These receptors were taken from an adult who received the AZD1222 COVID-19 vaccine.

The J gene is TRBJ1-5, the V gene TRBV18, with 7 positions matching TRBD1. CDR3 size: 13 residues. V lost 5 bases to trimming and J lost 6 bases; unmatched junction nucleotides: 4. Germline CDR1 KGHSH, CDR2 LQKENI. Written as DNA, the CDR3 is TGTGCCAGCTCATCCGACAGGGCTCAGCCCCAGCATTTT. Translated: CASSSDRAQPQHF.

The chain carries TRBV7-2 and TRBJ2-7; 7 positions agree with TRBD1. The CDR3 consists of 16 residues. Germline assignment: CDR1 SGHTA and CDR2 FQGNSA. V gave up 5 bases and J gave up 5 bases; unmatched junction bases: 15. The CDR3 is CASSRTRDSAFHEQYF. The DNA of the CDR3 is TGTGCCAGCAGCCGGACCCGGGACAGTGCCTTCCACGAGCAGTACTTC.

The V and J genes are TRBV11-1 and TRBJ2-1, with D uncertain. This CDR3 has 14 residues. V shed 5 bases and J shed 4 bases, with 12 bases lying between them. Per the germline V gene, CDR1 is SGHAT and CDR2 is FQDESV (reference sequence). The CDR3 spells CASSPTGGYNEQFF. In DNA form, the CDR3 reads TGTGCCAGCAGCCCGACGGGCGGTTACAATGAGCAGTTCTTC.

The rearrangement joins TRBV11-2 to TRBJ2-1; no definite D call. CDR1 SGHAT and CDR2 FQNNGV come from the germline V gene. This CDR3 spans 14 amino acids. V dropped 0 bases and J dropped 1 base, with 4 bases sitting between them. Here the CDR3 reads CASSLDASYNEQFF. In DNA, the CDR3 is TGTGCCAGCAGCTTAGATGCTTCCTACAATGAGCAGTTCTTC.

This rearrangement joins TRBV19 to TRBJ2-1, with a tentative D call TRBD2 (5 bases). Trimming removed 6 bases from V and 0 bases from J, with 9 bases in between. In germline, CDR1 is LNHDA, CDR2 SQIVND (reference sequence). The CDR3 covers 14 residues. CDR3 protein: CASRSGSSYNEQFF. The CDR3 DNA reads TGTGCCAGTAGATCGGGGAGCTCCTACAATGAGCAGTTCTTC. The entire variable domain, with the rest obtained from reference TRBV19 and TRBJ2-1, is as follows: DGGITQSPKYLFRKEGQNVTLSCEQNLNHDAMYWYRQDPGQGLRLIYYSQIVNDFQKGDIAEGYSVSREKKESFPLTVTSAQKNPTAFYLCASRSGSSYNEQFFGPGTRLTVL.